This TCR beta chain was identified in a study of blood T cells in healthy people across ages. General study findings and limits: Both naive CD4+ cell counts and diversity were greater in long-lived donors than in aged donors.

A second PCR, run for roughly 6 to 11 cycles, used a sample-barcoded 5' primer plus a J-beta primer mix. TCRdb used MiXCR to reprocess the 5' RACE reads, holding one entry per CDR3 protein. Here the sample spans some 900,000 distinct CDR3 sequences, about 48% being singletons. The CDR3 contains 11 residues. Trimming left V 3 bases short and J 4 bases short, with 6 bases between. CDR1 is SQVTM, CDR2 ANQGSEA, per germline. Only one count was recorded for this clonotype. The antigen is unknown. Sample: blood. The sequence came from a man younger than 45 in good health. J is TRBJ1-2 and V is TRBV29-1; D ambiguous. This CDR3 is CSVEAPYGYTF. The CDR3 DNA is TGCAGCGTTGAGGCACCCTATGGCTACACCTTC.